This T cell receptor beta chain is drawn from a study of T cell responses to AZD1222 COVID-19 vaccine. Study observations and caveats: The donors showed a predominance of white British ancestry and of females, with possible underestimation of clonal diversity. Only 5 or 6 AZD1222 recipients were seropositive at baseline. Spike-specific TCRs gained breadth and depth after people received two AZD1222 doses.

The CDR3 is 15 residues long. Trimming took 1 base from V and 7 from J, leaving 13 bases between them. From germline, CDR1 is SEHNR and CDR2 FQNEAQ (reference sequence). Notes on this clone: Its antigen is unidentified.

Repertoires were generated with immunoSEQ multiplex PCR, while TCRdb's copy carries only in-frame clones and drops some. This sample carries 65,000 to 100,000 clones, 88% of them seen once, and the ten largest clones take 6.9%. The source is an adult who received the AZD1222 COVID-19 vaccine. The sample here was peripheral blood, taken 28 days after the second AZD1222 dose. V and J are TRBV7-9 and TRBJ1-4; D possibly corresponds to TRBD1 (5 bases). The CDR3: CASSLVRTKGEKLFF. In DNA, the CDR3 is TGTGCCAGCAGCTTAGTAAGGACAAAGGGTGAAAAACTGTTTTTT.